The subject of this entry is one T cell receptor (beta chain). What it recognizes is unknown. Trimming removed 5 bases from V and 5 bases from J, with 13 bases in between. The CDR3 length is 13 residues. CDR1 and CDR2 (germline): MNHNY, SVGAGI (reference sequence). The data were taken from a study of graft-versus-host responses after intestinal transplantation. Generated by immunoSEQ multiplex PCR, the TCRdb table keeps only in-frame clones and is missing some. The sample has tens of thousands of clones, approximately 93% seen once. Sequences were derived from unstimulated CD8+ T cells sorted from spleen or lymph node cells, sampled before intestinal transplant. The receptor's source is a human donor who received an intestinal transplant. The V and J genes are TRBV6-6 and TRBJ2-7; tentatively, D is TRBD1 (6 bases). CDR3 nucleotides: TGTGCCAGCAGTACTACAGGGATCCACGAGCAGTACTTC. Amino acid sequence: CASSTTGIHEQYF.